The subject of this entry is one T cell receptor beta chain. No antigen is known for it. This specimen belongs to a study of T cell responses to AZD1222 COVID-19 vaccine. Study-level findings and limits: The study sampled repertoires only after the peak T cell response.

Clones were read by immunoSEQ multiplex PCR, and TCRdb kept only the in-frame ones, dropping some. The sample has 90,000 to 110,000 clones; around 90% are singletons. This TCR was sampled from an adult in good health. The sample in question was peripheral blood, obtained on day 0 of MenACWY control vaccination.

CDR3 coding DNA: TGTGCCTACTTAGCGGGGAGAGGCGACAATGAGCAGTTCTTC. Translation: CAYLAGRGDNEQFF. The chain links TRBV30 to TRBJ2-1, with TRBD2 identical over 8 bases. The V and J ends lost 7 bases and 5 bases, in that order; junction bases with no gene match: 10. The CDR3 consists of 14 residues. Germline-derived CDR1 and CDR2 are GTSNPN and SVGIG (reference sequence).